This is a list of T cell receptor beta chains from one sample in a study of beta chain features in type 1 diabetes. TCRdb's copy holds only in-frame clones and misses some; the assay was immunoSEQ multiplex PCR. This table holds around 340,000 clones, 8% found once. The sample taken for sequencing was central memory CD4+ T cells from blood. All receptors come from a woman between 18 and 30 years old in good health. The CDR3 runs from the conserved cysteine through the conserved F or W. D genes are given only for firm matches. Part of the rows lack a size; the others show once, few, many or a class for expanded clones.

D: NA; J: TRBJ2-2; size: few; length: 16; V: TRBV7-2; DNA: TGTGCCAGCACCAGAGGGACATTTTCGAACACCGGGGAGCTGTTTTTT; CDR3: CASTRGTFSNTGELFF
D: NA; J: TRBJ2-3; size: NA; length: 16; V: TRBV7-2; DNA: TGTGCCAGCAGCTTACTGGGAGTAGGGGGGCCAGATACGCAGTATTTT; CDR3: CASSLLGVGGPDTQYF
D: TRBD1; J: TRBJ2-5; size: few; length: 15; V: TRBV7-2; DNA: TGTGCCAGCAGCTTCGGGACAGCAATCAAAGAGACCCAGTACTTC; CDR3: CASSFGTAIKETQYF
D: TRBD2; J: TRBJ2-1; size: few; length: 16; V: TRBV5-4; DNA: TGTGCCAGCAGCCACGGGACTAGCGACTCCTACAATGAGCAGTTCTTC; CDR3: CASSHGTSDSYNEQFF
D: TRBD1; J: TRBJ2-3; size: few; length: 16; V: TRBV4-2; DNA: TGTGCCAGCAGCCTCAGACAGGGTCGGGGCACAGATACGCAGTATTTT; CDR3: CASSLRQGRGTDTQYF
D: NA; J: TRBJ2-2; size: NA; length: 13; V: TRBV2; DNA: TGTGCCAGCAGCCGGGAGTCCGACGGGGAGCTGTTTTTT; CDR3: CASSRESDGELFF
D: NA; J: TRBJ2-5; size: NA; length: 16; V: TRBV7-2; DNA: TGTGCCAGCAGCTTGAGCCCCGGGGGAGGTCAGGAGACCCAGTACTTC; CDR3: CASSLSPGGGQETQYF
D: TRBD1; J: TRBJ2-4; size: NA; length: 12; V: TRBV6-5; DNA: TGTGCCAGCAGTAGACAGGGAAACATTCAGTACTTC; CDR3: CASSRQGNIQYF
D: TRBD1; J: TRBJ2-7; size: few; length: 15; V: TRBV28; DNA: TGTGCCAGCAGTAACCGGGACAGGGGGCTAAATGAGCAGTACTTC; CDR3: CASSNRDRGLNEQYF
D: NA; J: TRBJ1-1; size: few; length: 15; V: TRBV4-2; DNA: TGTGCCAGCAGCCAAGATCTGCAGAGAACGGCGGAAGCTTTCTTT; CDR3: CASSQDLQRTAEAFF
D: NA; J: TRBJ2-7; size: few; length: 13; V: TRBV11-2; DNA: TGTGCCAGCAGCTTAGATCCAGGGTACGAGCAGTACTTC; CDR3: CASSLDPGYEQYF
D: TRBD1; J: TRBJ2-1; size: NA; length: 14; V: TRBV6-5; DNA: TGTGCCAGCAGTGGGGACAGGGATTACAATGAGCAGTTCTTC; CDR3: CASSGDRDYNEQFF
D: TRBD1; J: TRBJ2-7; size: NA; length: 14; V: TRBV18; DNA: TGTGCCAGCTCACCTCAGGACAGGGGGCTTGAGCAGTACTTC; CDR3: CASSPQDRGLEQYF
D: NA; J: TRBJ2-2; size: many; length: 15; V: TRBV28; DNA: TGTGCCAGCTCCCAGGTGCAGGGGAAAGCCGGGGAGCTGTTTTTT; CDR3: CASSQVQGKAGELFF